This paragraph reports one T cell receptor beta chain. This receptor's antigen is unknown. The record has no base qualities; no much larger clone is one base away. At the junction V is shortened by 2 bases and J by 4 bases; bases outside the gene matches: 4. CDR1 and CDR2 (GTSNPN, SVGIG) derive from the germline V gene (reference sequence). The CDR3 measures 14 amino acids from cysteine to phenylalanine. Only CDR3 DNA remains: 42 bases, in frame from the first base. This record comes from a study of T cell repertoires and HLA-DP antigens (dated by TCRdb to about 2018). For the study in its entirety: Using HeLa cells transduced to present allogeneic HLA-DP, the study set up an in vitro model of CD4+ T cell alloreactivity. On average, 218.4 ng of DNA went in for sorted CD137+CD4+ samples, versus roughly 1,200 ng for pre-culture CD4+ samples. The three donors were two male and one female, with ages ranging from the 18-to-29 to the 60-to-69 age band. One alloantigen differed from self by one peptide-binding groove amino acid, whereas the other differed by ten, modelling structurally similar versus dissimilar alloantigens.

Untouched CD4+ T cells were isolated from Ficoll-separated PBMC through negative selection with magnetic beads, and an average purity of about 98% was reached. Using magnetic beads, untouched CD4+ T cells were isolated from Ficoll-separated PBMC at around 98% purity, with only negligible CD8+ contamination. Peripheral blood mononuclear cells were supplied by the buffy coats of a few healthy blood donors, who served as the study donors. All three donors were CMV seronegative. Genomic DNA was extracted with the DNeasy Blood & Tissue Kit. TCRB sequencing was performed on genomic DNA from sorted CD137+CD4+ cells and pre-culture CD4+ baseline samples from each subject. The immunoSEQ multiplex PCR, with forward primers for 54 TRBV segments and reverse primers for 13 TRBJ segments, was used to amplify TCRB CDR3 regions. Pre-culture CD4+ samples were sequenced at deep resolution with a target of under 250,000 T cell genomes. Amplicons were sequenced on an Illumina HiSeq System, producing 87 bp reads covering the CDR3. The study's processing was this. Correction for PCR and sequencing errors was applied to reads, and CDR3 regions were defined through alignment to IMGT reference sequences. Synthetic template pools were used to estimate template counts and unique rearrangement counts. Clonality was computed by subtracting Pielou's evenness from 1. Richness was estimated with the Daley-Smith estimator. Morisita's index was used to measure repertoire overlap. Clones present in cultured samples but not detected in the pre-culture repertoire of the same donor were defined as low-abundance clones. TCRdb limited this immuneACCESS table to in-frame rearrangements with V and J called. A share of clones is missing; checked studies link under half to unresolved V genes, and the rest is unexplained. That table is the source of V, J and clone size, and D and trimming were worked out from the DNA. The sample table shows tens of thousands of clones, and about four fifths are seen once. About 1.4% of the sample is held by the ten biggest clonotypes.

Study-wide findings and limitations: Limitations included only a few donors, a non-physiological HeLa antigen-presenting system, and the use of total CD4+ responder cells. The naive and memory CD4+ repertoires were not analysed as separate populations. Similar clonality (approximately 0.36) was observed for sorted CD137+ cells against both alloantigens, and this clonality was much higher than that observed in pre-culture samples (about 0.041). An average cumulative frequency of roughly 35% against one allele and less than 65% against the other was found for clones undetected before culture.

Recombination linked TRBV30 to TRBJ2-3, and TRBD2 aligns with 9 junction nucleotides. Sequencing was performed on CD4+ T cells from PBMCs. The receptor was derived from a man between 60 and 70 years old in good health and CMV-seronegative. The nucleotides read TGTGCCTGGAGTATGGGCGGGAGGGCAGATACGCAGTATTTT. Translated, this gives CAWSMGGRADTQYF. The full variable domain, with segments outside the CDR3 supplied by the reference TRBV30 and TRBJ2-3 proteins, appears as SQTIHQWPATLVQPVGSPLSLECTVEGTSNPNLYWYRQAAGRGLQLLFYSVGIGQISSEVPQNLSASRPQDRQFILSSKKLLLSDSGFYLCAWSMGGRADTQYFGPGTRLTVL.